This record looks at one TCR beta chain sequence and its context. The CDR3 loop spans 13 amino acids. CDR1 is MNHEY and CDR2 is SVGAGI in the germline V gene. Trimming stripped 2 bases from V and 1 base from J, with 5 bases between. Categorization into cohorts depended on clinical history that participants reported. This entry is derived from a study of blood T cell repertoires in COVID-19. Whole-study context: Samples came from the United States, Italy and Spain, spanning acute and convalescent COVID-19. T cells, B-cell-depleted T cells, or PBMCs provided the cDNA or gDNA that served as material.

TCRdb keeps only in-frame clones here, not all; method: immunoSEQ multiplex PCR. Of roughly 200,000 clones listed, less than 90% were seen once; the top ten hold just over 2.5%. The sequence came from a young woman who had recovered from COVID-19. The sequenced material came from PBMCs or T cells enriched from blood (not recorded which). The chain employs TRBV6-5 and TRBJ1-1; D ambiguous. CDR3 sequence: CASSYGGNTEAFF. The CDR3 nucleotides are TGTGCCAGCAGTTACGGAGGGAACACTGAAGCTTTCTTT.